The next 30 T cell receptor beta chains were all read from a single sample in a study of Graves' ophthalmopathy and Graves' hyperthyroidism. Amplification targeted the TCR beta CDR3 regions, with RNA transcripts as the source material. A first-round RT-PCR used HTBI primers, followed by a second-round multiplex PCR. TCRdb re-called the multiplex PCR reads through MiXCR, storing one row per CDR3 protein. The data hold hundreds of thousands of distinct CDR3 sequences, with about 46% observed a single time. Sequencing was done on a sample of peripheral blood. The receptor source for this set is an adult man with Graves' ophthalmopathy.

The chain links TRBV29-1 to TRBJ2-7; 12 bases are a match to TRBD1. The CDR3 is made up of 15 amino acids. V dropped 3 bases and J dropped 5; count of bases not matched to a gene: 8. Per germline, CDR1 SQVTM and CDR2 ANQGSEA. The CDR3 loop reads CSVEQGTGGGHEQYF. The CDR3 nucleotides read TGCAGCGTTGAGCAGGGGACAGGGGGCGGACACGAGCAGTACTTC.

Notes on this clonotype: A junction end diverges from the germline sequence, so it may reflect a read error. The chain uses TRBV10-3 and TRBJ2-7; D possibly corresponds to TRBD1 (5 bases). This CDR3 is 12 amino acids long. Per germline, CDR1 ENHRY and CDR2 SYGVKD. CDR3 in amino acids: CASSYSQGRRYF. For the CDR3, the DNA is TGTGCCAGCAGTTACAGCCAGGGAAGGCGGTACTTC.

The J gene is TRBJ1-3, the V gene TRBV7-3; D perhaps matches TRBD1 (6 bases). The germline V gene encodes CDR1 SGHTA and CDR2 FQGTGA. The CDR3 runs to 15 residues. The V and J ends lost 5 bases and 0 bases respectively, with 11 bases between them. The CDR3 bases are TGTGCCAGCAGCCGAACAGGGAACTCTGGAAACACCATATATTTT. This sequence encodes CASSRTGNSGNTIYF.

The chain recombines TRBV7-2 with TRBJ1-5; D remains unclear. Germline CDR1 and CDR2: SGHTA and FQGNSA. V gave up 6 bases and J gave up 7 bases, with 16 bases separating them. The CDR3 length is 14 residues. CDR3 nucleotides: TGTGCCAGCAGAGATGCCGGGGTAGGCCAGCCCCAGCATTTT. This encodes CASRDAGVGQPQHF. Using reference TRBV7-2 and TRBJ1-5 for the parts outside the CDR3, the full variable domain is GAGVSQSPSNKVTEKGKDVELRCDPISGHTALYWYRQSLGQGLEFLIYFQGNSAPDKSGLPSDRFSAERTGGSVSTLTIQRTQQEDSAVYLCASRDAGVGQPQHFGDGTRLSIL.

Turning to this clonotype: Germline and junction disagree at one end, which may indicate a read error. The rearrangement joins TRBV5-8 to TRBJ2-5, with 9 bases identical to TRBD1. Looked up from germline, CDR1 is SGHTS and CDR2 is YDEGEE. This CDR3 is 16 amino acids long. CDR3 protein: CASSLSGQGQQETQYF. CDR3 nucleotides: TGCGCCAGCAGCTTGTCGGGACAGGGACAGCAAGAGACCCAGTACTTC.

This clonotype showed up just a few times. The chain combines TRBV20-1 with TRBJ1-1; no firm D call. The germline gives CDR1 DFQATT, CDR2 SNEGSKA (reference sequence). V lost 3 bases and J 8 bases, leaving 10 bases between the germline ends. The CDR3 length is 11 residues. For the CDR3, the DNA is TGCAGTGCTAGGAGATCCGAGGAAGCTTTCTTT. This codes for CSARRSEEAFF.

V gene TRBV5-4 combines with J gene TRBJ1-6; possibly TRBD1 for D (5 bases). This CDR3 region has 16 residues. Germline CDR1 reads SGHNT; CDR2 reads YYREEE (reference sequence). The V end was cut by 0 bases, the J end by 9 bases, with 16 bases between. CDR3 region: CASSLDRNQASSPLHF. The CDR3 bases are TGTGCCAGCAGCTTGGACAGGAACCAAGCTTCTTCACCCCTCCACTTT.

This chain uses TRBV2 with TRBJ2-7, with D unresolved. V was shortened by 2 bases and J by 7 bases, with 6 bases between the two germline ends. The CDR3 covers 11 residues. Germline CDR1 is SNHLY and CDR2 is FYNNEI. CDR3 sequence: CASSEFNEQYF. The CDR3 bases are TGTGCCAGCAGTGAATTTAATGAGCAGTACTTC.

Regarding this clonotype: With a much larger clone just one base away, this may be a read error. The gene calls are TRBV2 and TRBJ1-1; TRBD1 might be the D (5 bases). The CDR3 is 12 residues long. V dropped 2 bases and J dropped 10 bases, with 11 bases sitting between them. Germline CDR1 and CDR2: SNHLY and FYNNEI. Written as DNA, the CDR3 is TGTGCCAGCAGTGAACCGGGACGTCCAGCTTTCTTT. It codes for CASSEPGRPAFF.

V gene TRBV9 combines with J gene TRBJ1-1, with D possibly being TRBD1 (5 bases). Trimming pared 6 bases from V and 4 bases from J, leaving 19 bases between. Germline CDR1 and CDR2: SGDLS and YYNGEE. This CDR3 is 15 amino acids long. DNA for the CDR3: TGTGCCAGCAACCCGACCGGGGGTTTCATCACTGAAGCTTTCTTT. This translates into CASNPTGGFITEAFF.

This clonotype showed up just a few times. This chain connects TRBV5-8 to TRBJ1-1; 8 bases are shared with TRBD1. This CDR3 is built from 15 residues. After removal of 4 bases from V and 1 base from J, the junction contained 6 bases not matched to a gene. Germline assignment: CDR1 SGHTS and CDR2 YDEGEE. DNA for the CDR3: TGTGCCAGCAGCCCCCAACAGGGGGGGAACACTGAAGCTTTCTTT. Residues: CASSPQQGGNTEAFF.

This clonotype was recorded many times. The chain couples TRBV7-8 to TRBJ1-1, with D uncertain. This CDR3 comprises 13 residues. The V gene's germline CDR1 is SGHVS and CDR2 FQNEAQ. V lost 0 bases and J 0 bases, leaving 2 bases between the germline ends. The CDR3 sequence is CASSLALNTEAFF. CDR3 coding DNA: TGTGCCAGCAGCTTAGCCCTGAACACTGAAGCTTTCTTT.

The chain joins TRBV29-1 to TRBJ2-2; TRBD2 aligns across 8 bases. The J segment lost 4 bases and the V segment lost 8 bases, leaving 6 bases of the junction unmatched. CDR1 is SQVTM, CDR2 ANQGSEA, per germline. The CDR3 length is 13 residues. In DNA form, the CDR3 reads TGCAGCATTGGACTAGCCGGCACCGGGGAGCTGTTTTTT. The encoded protein is CSIGLAGTGELFF.

This clonotype occurred a few times. The V gene is TRBV20-1, the J gene TRBJ2-2; 7 nucleotides agree with TRBD1. Germline CDR1 and CDR2: DFQATT and SNEGSKA (reference sequence). The J segment lost 2 bases and the V segment lost 5 bases, leaving 8 bases of the junction unmatched. The CDR3 is 15 amino acids. The CDR3 spells CSAPRQGGNTGELFF. The CDR3 DNA is TGCAGTGCTCCGCGACAGGGCGGAAACACCGGGGAGCTGTTTTTT.

This sequence joins TRBV7-9 and TRBJ1-4, with D maybe TRBD1 (6 bases). Looked up from germline, CDR1 is SEHNR and CDR2 is FQNEAQ (reference sequence). V was shortened by 5 bases and J by 2 bases, with 15 bases between the two germline ends. This CDR3 contains 16 residues. The CDR3 loop reads CASSPRGQGTNEKLFF. Here the CDR3 DNA reads TGTGCCAGCAGCCCCCGCGGGCAGGGGACTAATGAAAAACTGTTTTTT.

The CDR3 sequence is CASSGTGEGNQPQHF. In DNA, the CDR3 is TGTGCCAGCAGTGGGACAGGGGAAGGCAATCAGCCCCAGCATTTT. The chain carries TRBV2 and TRBJ1-5, with 9 bases fitting TRBD1. This CDR3 is 15 amino acids long. Germline CDR1 SNHLY, CDR2 FYNNEI. V was pared by 4 bases and J by 2 bases, with 3 bases of the junction left unmatched.

V gene TRBV7-2 combines with J gene TRBJ2-5; no definite D call. This CDR3 region has 13 residues. V lost 2 bases and J lost 1, with 5 bases in between. Germline V gene data show CDR1 as SGHTA and CDR2 as FQGNSA. The CDR3 here is CASSLSLQETQYF. The CDR3 DNA follows: TGTGCCAGCAGCTTATCCCTCCAAGAGACCCAGTACTTC. The whole variable domain, filled in from reference TRBV7-2 and TRBJ2-5, reads GAGVSQSPSNKVTEKGKDVELRCDPISGHTALYWYRQSLGQGLEFLIYFQGNSAPDKSGLPSDRFSAERTGGSVSTLTIQRTQQEDSAVYLCASSLSLQETQYFGPGTRLLVL.

V gene TRBV29-1 combines with J gene TRBJ2-5; 8 bases fit TRBD2. The CDR3 contains 15 residues. The germline V gene encodes CDR1 SQVTM and CDR2 ANQGSEA. V lost 3 bases to trimming and J lost 0 bases; unmatched junction nucleotides: 6. CDR3 DNA sequence: TGCAGCGTTGAGCCGACTAGCGCCTACCAAGAGACCCAGTACTTC. Translation: CSVEPTSAYQETQYF.

The chain links TRBV7-3 to TRBJ2-5; 9 positions match TRBD2. Germline V lookup: CDR1 SGHTA, CDR2 FQGTGA. The CDR3 totals 17 residues. V was clipped by 4 bases and J by 4 bases; unmatched bases: 13. CDR3 nucleotide sequence: TGTGCCAGCAGCTCGTCCGCGGGGCGGGGGGGCCGAGAGACCCAGTACTTC. Protein: CASSSSAGRGGRETQYF.

This clonotype was detected ten times or more. This chain connects TRBV29-1 to TRBJ2-5; 7 nucleotides align to TRBD1. This CDR3 comprises 14 residues. Germline V CDR1 and CDR2: SQVTM, ANQGSEA. Unmatched junction bases numbered 12, after V lost 7 bases and J lost 4 bases. The DNA of the CDR3 is TGCAGCGGGGAACAGGGGAGTATCGGAGAGACCCAGTACTTC. As protein: CSGEQGSIGETQYF. The whole variable domain, filled in from reference TRBV29-1 and TRBJ2-5, reads SAVISQKPSRDICQRGTSLTIQCQVDSQVTMMFWYRQQPGQSLTLIATANQGSEATYESGFVIDKFPISRPNLTFSTLTVSNMSPEDSSIYLCSGEQGSIGETQYFGPGTRLLVL.

V gene TRBV29-1 combines with J gene TRBJ1-1, with 7 bases identical to TRBD1. Germline V gene lookup returns CDR1 SQVTM and CDR2 ANQGSEA. The J segment lost 1 base and the V segment lost 7 bases, leaving 6 bases of the junction unmatched. The CDR3 is 13 amino acids. This chain's CDR3 is CSASQGSNTEAFF. The CDR3 region has the DNA TGCAGCGCTTCACAGGGGTCGAACACTGAAGCTTTCTTT.

A few counts support this clonotype. The junction does not match germline at one end; this may be a read error. V gene TRBV4-1 combines with J gene TRBJ2-7; D is perhaps TRBD1 (5 bases). Germline lookup yields CDR1 MGHRA and CDR2 YSYEKL. The CDR3 totals 11 residues. As DNA, the CDR3 is TGTGCCAGCAGCCCAGGGTCCGAGCAGTACTTC. Translated, it gives CASSPGSEQYF.

There are a few counts of this clonotype. V usage is TRBV29-1 and J usage is TRBJ2-5; 8 bases match TRBD1. Germline CDR1 is SQVTM and CDR2 is ANQGSEA. Trimming at V came to 5 bases and at J to 5 bases, leaving 16 bases not matched to a gene. This CDR3 is 16 amino acids long. The CDR3 is CSVPSYRDRSWETQYF. The CDR3 nucleotides are TGCAGCGTTCCCTCTTACCGGGACAGGAGTTGGGAGACCCAGTACTTC.

The table lists this clonotype with many counts. CDR3 DNA sequence: TGTGCCACCAGTGACGAACCTTCAGGGGACTATGGCTACACCTTC. Translated, it gives CATSDEPSGDYGYTF. V gene TRBV24-1 combines with J gene TRBJ1-2; possible D gene TRBD1, 6 bases. V shed 4 bases and J shed 3 bases, with 14 bases lying between them. CDR3 size: 15 residues. Germline V CDR1 and CDR2: KGHDR, SFDVKD.

The chain links TRBV7-3 to TRBJ2-2; 7 bases match TRBD2. The CDR3 contains 16 residues. CDR1 is SGHTA and CDR2 is FQGTGA in the germline V gene. The V and J ends lost 5 bases and 1 base, in that order; junction bases with no gene match: 7. In DNA, the CDR3 is TGTGCCAGCAGCCCAAAGACTAGCCGGAACACCGGGGAGCTGTTTTTT. This sequence encodes CASSPKTSRNTGELFF.

In DNA form, the CDR3 reads TGTGCCAGCAGCTCCGGGGCGGCCTCTGGAAACACCATATATTTT. Its protein product is CASSSGAASGNTIYF. The chain recombines TRBV7-9 with TRBJ1-3, with TRBD1 as a possible D gene (5 bases). This CDR3 contains 15 residues. Deletions cut 4 bases from V and 0 bases from J, with 10 bases between. Germline CDR1 and CDR2: SEHNR and FQNEAQ (reference sequence).

In this sample, this clonotype turned up a few times. This chain connects TRBV2 to TRBJ2-2; D unresolved. V lost 7 bases and J lost 1, with 10 bases in between. The CDR3 runs 14 residues. Germline V CDR1 and CDR2: SNHLY, FYNNEI. The CDR3 DNA reads as TGTGCCAGCAAGTCACAGATGAACACCGGGGAGCTGTTTTTT. This translates into CASKSQMNTGELFF.

With regard to this clonotype: A single base separates this from a much larger clone, so it may be a read error. This chain links TRBV5-4 with TRBJ1-2; TRBD1 aligns across 7 bases. CDR1 and CDR2 from the germline V gene are SGHNT and YYREEE (reference sequence). The trim removed 3 bases at V and 3 bases at J, leaving 5 bases unmatched. There are 14 residues in the CDR3. The CDR3 nucleotides are TGTGCCAGCAGCTCAGACAGGGATTACTATGGCTACACCTTC. Its protein is CASSSDRDYYGYTF. Using reference TRBV5-4 and TRBJ1-2 for the parts outside the CDR3, the full variable domain is ETGVTQSPTHLIKTRGQQVTLRCSSQSGHNTVSWYQQALGQGPQFIFQYYREEENGRGNFPPRFSGLQFPNYSSELNVNALELDDSALYLCASSSDRDYYGYTFGSGTRLTVV.

About this clonotype: This may arise from a read error, as a much more abundant clone is one base away. The conserved phenylalanine or tryptophan normally closing the CDR3 is absent here, so this likely arose from a read error. The rearrangement joins TRBV29-1 to TRBJ1-5; D ambiguous. The V gene's germline CDR1 is SQVTM and CDR2 ANQGSEA. The CDR3 covers 11 residues. Trimming removed 4 bases at V and 9 bases at J, with 10 bases between. DNA of the CDR3: TGCAGCGTTGGAGCCTCTGGGCCCCAGCATCTT. Translating gives CSVGASGPQHL.

In its sample, this clonotype was seen a few times. The chain uses TRBV29-1 and TRBJ2-2; 9 nucleotides match TRBD2. Germline CDR1 SQVTM, CDR2 ANQGSEA. Losses at the gene ends were 3 bases for V and 5 bases for J; bases not matched to a gene: 7. This CDR3 has 15 amino acids. The CDR3, as DNA: TGCAGCGTTGATTCGGCGGGGGGGCCTACCGGGGAGCTGTTTTTT. Translated: CSVDSAGGPTGELFF.